This T cell receptor beta chain was identified during a study of T cell changes during pregnancy in multiple sclerosis. This clone has just one count. V lost 3 bases, J lost 1 base, and 5 bases stayed unmatched. The CDR3 is 15 residues long. The germline V gene has CDR1 SGHRS and CDR2 YFSETQ. Only in-frame clones appear in the TCRdb table, and some are missing; sequencing was by immunoSEQ multiplex PCR. Of over 90,000 clones in the sample, about nine tenths were seen once. Here the sequenced sample was peripheral blood, taken in the second trimester of pregnancy. The chain joins TRBV5-1 to TRBJ1-1; 8 nucleotides match TRBD1. This TCR came from a female donor in good health, enrolled as a control in a pregnancy study. The CDR3 spells CASSSSTGANTEAFF. DNA for the CDR3: TGCGCCAGCAGCTCCTCGACAGGGGCGAACACTGAAGCTTTCTTT.